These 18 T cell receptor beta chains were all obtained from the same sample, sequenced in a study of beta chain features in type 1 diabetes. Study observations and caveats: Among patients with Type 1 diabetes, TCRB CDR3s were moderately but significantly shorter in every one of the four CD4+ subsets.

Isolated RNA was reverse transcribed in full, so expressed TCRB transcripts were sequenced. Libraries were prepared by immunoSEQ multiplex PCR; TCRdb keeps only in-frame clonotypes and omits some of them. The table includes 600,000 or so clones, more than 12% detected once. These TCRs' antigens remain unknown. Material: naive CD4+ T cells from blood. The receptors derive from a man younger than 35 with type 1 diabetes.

In DNA form, the CDR3 reads TGTGCCAGCAGCTTAGGTGACAGCGTCTACGAGCAGTACTTC. Its protein is CASSLGDSVYEQYF. The J gene is TRBJ2-7, the V gene TRBV11-1; possibly TRBD1 for D (5 bases). Trimming took 1 base from V and 3 from J, leaving 10 bases between them. Germline V lookup: CDR1 SGHAT, CDR2 FQDESV (reference sequence). The CDR3 is made up of 14 amino acids. The whole variable domain, remainder taken from reference TRBV11-1 and TRBJ2-7, is EAEVAQSPRYKITEKSQAVAFWCDPISGHATLYWYRQILGQGPELLVQFQDESVVDDSQLPKDRFSAERLKGVDSTLKIQPAELGDSAMYLCASSLGDSVYEQYFGPGTRLTVT.

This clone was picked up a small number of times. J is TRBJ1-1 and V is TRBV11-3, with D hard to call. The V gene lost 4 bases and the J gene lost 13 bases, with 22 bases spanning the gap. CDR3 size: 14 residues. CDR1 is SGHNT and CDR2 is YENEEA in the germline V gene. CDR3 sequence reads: CASSSSEDGLGVFF. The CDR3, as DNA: TGTGCCAGCAGCTCCTCCGAGGACGGACTTGGAGTTTTCTTT.

The CDR3 DNA is TGTGCCAGCAGTTTCCAAGGGGGGGGAAGCTCCTATAATTCACCCCTCCACTTT. Translation gives CASSFQGGGSSYNSPLHF. The chain carries TRBV28 and TRBJ1-6; D might be TRBD1 (6 bases). Germline-derived CDR1 and CDR2 are MDHEN and SYDVKM. V was shortened by 3 bases and J by 0 bases, with 15 bases between the two germline ends. The CDR3 contains 18 residues.

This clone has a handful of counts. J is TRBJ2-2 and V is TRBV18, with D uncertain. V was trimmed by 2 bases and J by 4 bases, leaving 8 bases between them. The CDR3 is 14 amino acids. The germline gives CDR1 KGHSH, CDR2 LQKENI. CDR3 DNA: TGTGCCAGCTCACCAGGGGTCCTCACCGGGGAGCTGTTTTTT. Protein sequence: CASSPGVLTGELFF.

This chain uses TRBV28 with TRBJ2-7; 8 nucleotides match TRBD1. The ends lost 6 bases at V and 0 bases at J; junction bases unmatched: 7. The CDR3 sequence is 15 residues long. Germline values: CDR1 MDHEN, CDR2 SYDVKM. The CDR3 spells CASSTPGTGSYEQYF. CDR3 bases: TGTGCCAGCAGCACCCCCGGGACAGGCTCCTACGAGCAGTACTTC.

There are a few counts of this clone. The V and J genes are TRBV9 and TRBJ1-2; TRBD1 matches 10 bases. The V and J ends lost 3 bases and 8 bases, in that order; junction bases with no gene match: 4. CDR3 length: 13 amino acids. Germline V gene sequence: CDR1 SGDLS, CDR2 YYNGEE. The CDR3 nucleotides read TGTGCCAGCAGCGCACGGGACAGGGGCGGCTACACCTTC. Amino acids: CASSARDRGGYTF.

The CDR3 region has the DNA TGTGCCAGCAGTTTAGGCACTGAGCAGCCCCAGCATTTT. This codes for CASSLGTEQPQHF. The chain is built from TRBV28 and TRBJ1-5; D unresolved. The V gene lost 2 bases and the J gene lost 7 bases, with 9 bases spanning the gap. CDR3 length: 13 residues. CDR1 is MDHEN, CDR2 SYDVKM, per germline.

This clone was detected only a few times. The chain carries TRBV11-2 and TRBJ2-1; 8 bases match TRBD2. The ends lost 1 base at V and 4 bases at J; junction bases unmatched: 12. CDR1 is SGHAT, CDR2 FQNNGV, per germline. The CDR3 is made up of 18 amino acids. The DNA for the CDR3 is TGTGCCAGCAGCTTAGTAGTCGGAAGGCCTAGCGGGTACAATGAGCAGTTCTTC. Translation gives CASSLVVGRPSGYNEQFF. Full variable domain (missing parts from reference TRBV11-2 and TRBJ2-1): EAGVAQSPRYKIIEKRQSVAFWCNPISGHATLYWYQQILGQGPKLLIQFQNNGVVDDSQLPKDRFSAERLKGVDSTLKIQPAKLEDSAVYLCASSLVVGRPSGYNEQFFGPGTRLTVL.

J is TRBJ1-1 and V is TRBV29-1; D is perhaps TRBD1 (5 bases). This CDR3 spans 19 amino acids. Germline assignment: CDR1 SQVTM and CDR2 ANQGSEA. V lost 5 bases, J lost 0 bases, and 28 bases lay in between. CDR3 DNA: TGCAGCGTTTTAATTTTGGACACAGTCCAAGGACGTGTGAACACTGAAGCTTTCTTT. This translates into CSVLILDTVQGRVNTEAFF.

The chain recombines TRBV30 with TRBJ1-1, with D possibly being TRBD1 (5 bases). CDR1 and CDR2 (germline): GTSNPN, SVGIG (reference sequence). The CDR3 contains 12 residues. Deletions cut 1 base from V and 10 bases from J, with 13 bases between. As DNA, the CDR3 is TGTGCCTGGAGTGGCTTATCAGGGTCAGCTTTCTTT. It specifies CAWSGLSGSAFF.

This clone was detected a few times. The CDR3 region has the DNA TGCAGCGTCTGGGAAACAGAGAGCTCCTACGAGCAGTACTTC. Translated: CSVWETESSYEQYF. J is TRBJ2-7 and V is TRBV29-1; D ambiguous. V was cut by 6 bases and J by 0 bases, with 15 bases left in between. The germline gives CDR1 SQVTM, CDR2 ANQGSEA. There are 14 residues in the CDR3.

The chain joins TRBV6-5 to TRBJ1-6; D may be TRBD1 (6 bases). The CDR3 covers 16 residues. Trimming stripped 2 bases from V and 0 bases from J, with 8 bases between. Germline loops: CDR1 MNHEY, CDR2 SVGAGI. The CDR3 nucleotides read TGTGCCAGCAGTTACGACAGGAGCTCCTATAATTCACCCCTCCACTTT. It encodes CASSYDRSSYNSPLHF.

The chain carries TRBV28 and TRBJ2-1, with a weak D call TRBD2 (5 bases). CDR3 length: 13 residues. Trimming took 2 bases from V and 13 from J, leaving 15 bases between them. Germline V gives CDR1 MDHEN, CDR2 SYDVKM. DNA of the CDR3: TGTGCCAGCAGTTTAGAGGGAACACCCTCACAGTTCTTC. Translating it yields CASSLEGTPSQFF.

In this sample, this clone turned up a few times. CDR3 sequence: CAWAQGRETQYF. DNA of the CDR3: TGTGCCTGGGCTCAGGGTAGAGAGACCCAGTACTTC. The chain employs TRBV30 and TRBJ2-5; D is possibly TRBD1 (5 bases). Trimming shortened V by 5 bases and J by 4 bases, and 11 bases separated the two germline ends. The CDR3 runs to 12 residues. Looked up from germline, CDR1 is GTSNPN and CDR2 is SVGIG (reference sequence).

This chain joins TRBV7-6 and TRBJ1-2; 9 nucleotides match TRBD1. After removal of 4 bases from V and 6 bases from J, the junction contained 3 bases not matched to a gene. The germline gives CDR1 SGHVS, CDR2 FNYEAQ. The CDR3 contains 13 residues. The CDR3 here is CASSSGQGDGYTF. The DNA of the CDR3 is TGTGCCAGCAGCTCGGGACAGGGAGATGGCTACACCTTC.

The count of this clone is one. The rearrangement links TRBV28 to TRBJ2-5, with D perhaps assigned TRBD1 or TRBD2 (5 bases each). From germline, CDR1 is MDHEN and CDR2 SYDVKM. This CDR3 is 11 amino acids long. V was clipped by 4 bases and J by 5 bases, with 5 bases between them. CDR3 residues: CASSWGETQYF. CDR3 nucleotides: TGTGCCAGCAGTTGGGGGGAGACCCAGTACTTC. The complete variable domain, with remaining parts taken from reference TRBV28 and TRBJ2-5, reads DVKVTQSSRYLVKRTGEKVFLECVQDMDHENMFWYRQDPGLGLRLIYFSYDVKMKEKGDIPEGYSVSREKKERFSLILESASTNQTSMYLCASSWGETQYFGPGTRLLVL.

CDR3 loop: CASSRARTGPQETQYF. CDR3 DNA sequence: TGTGCCAGCAGCCGGGCGCGGACAGGGCCACAAGAGACCCAGTACTTC. The chain couples TRBV5-5 to TRBJ2-5, with 8 bases fitting TRBD1. Losses at the gene ends were 4 bases for V and 2 bases for J; bases not matched to a gene: 10. The germline CDR1 and CDR2 sequences are SGHKS and YYEKEE (reference sequence). There are 16 residues in the CDR3.

This CDR3 is CASSPQGLEETQYF. The CDR3 DNA reads as TGTGCCAGCAGCCCACAGGGTCTGGAAGAGACCCAGTACTTC. The V gene is TRBV5-8, the J gene TRBJ2-5; a possible D gene is TRBD1 (6 bases). The CDR3 is made up of 14 amino acids. The germline V and J ends were trimmed by 4 bases and 3 bases, with 13 bases remaining between them. Germline V gene sequence: CDR1 SGHTS, CDR2 YDEGEE.